These 24 T cell receptor beta chains share one sample of origin, sequenced in a study of blood T cells in healthy people across ages. A second PCR, run for roughly 7 to 11 cycles, used a sample-barcoded 5' primer plus a J-beta primer mix. A single record per CDR3 protein comes from TCRdb applying MiXCR to the 5' RACE reads. The repertoire holds hundreds of thousands of distinct CDR3 sequences, with around 62% as singletons. The sequenced sample consisted of blood. These receptors were taken from a man under 40 in good health.

The gene calls are TRBV2 and TRBJ1-5, with D possibly being TRBD1 (6 bases). The germline V gene encodes CDR1 SNHLY and CDR2 FYNNEI. The CDR3 consists of 15 residues. Between the trimmed V and J ends, which lost 7 bases and 1 base, there was a span of 14 bases. CDR3 nucleotides: TGTGCCAGCACCAGCCTTGACAGGAGCAATCAGCCCCAGCATTTT. Translated, it gives CASTSLDRSNQPQHF. Full variable domain (remainder filled in from reference TRBV2 and TRBJ1-5): EPEVTQTPSHQVTQMGQEVILRCVPISNHLYFYWYRQILGQKVEFLVSFYNNEISEKSEIFDDQFSVERPDGSNFTLKIRSTKLEDSAMYFCASTSLDRSNQPQHFGDGTRLSIL.

The V gene is TRBV7-3, the J gene TRBJ2-1; 9 bases agree with TRBD2. V lost 3 bases, J lost 7 bases, and 13 bases stayed unmatched. This CDR3 spans 17 amino acids. Germline CDR1 and CDR2: SGHTA and FQGTGA. The CDR3 nucleotides are TGTGCCAGCAGCTTCCCTCCCAGGCTAGCGGGAAAGAATGAGCAGTTCTTC. Its translation: CASSFPPRLAGKNEQFF.

The V and J genes are TRBV10-3 and TRBJ2-1; D is perhaps TRBD1 (6 bases). This CDR3 comprises 15 residues. Deletions cut 10 bases from V and 3 bases from J, with 19 bases between. The germline CDR1 and CDR2 sequences are ENHRY and SYGVKD. DNA for the CDR3: TGTGCCACCAGCAGCCCGGAACAGGGCTACAATGAGCAGTTCTTC. Encoded protein: CATSSPEQGYNEQFF.

This clonotype was seen a few times. The chain recombines TRBV7-2 with TRBJ2-5; 8 nucleotides agree with TRBD2. The end of the DNA fits TRBJ2-7 better, so the J call may be wrong. Germline values: CDR1 SGHTA, CDR2 FQGNSA. This CDR3 has 14 residues. CDR3 sequence: CASSTGLAPHEQYF. The CDR3 bases are TGTGCCAGCAGCACAGGACTAGCCCCCCACGAGCAGTACTTC.

V gene TRBV28 combines with J gene TRBJ2-5; D gene uncertain. The germline V and J ends were trimmed by 3 bases and 8 bases, with 7 bases remaining between them. Germline assignment: CDR1 MDHEN and CDR2 SYDVKM. CDR3 length: 11 amino acids. The CDR3 is CASSFGPTQYF. The DNA of the CDR3 is TGTGCCAGCAGTTTCGGGCCTACCCAGTACTTC.

There are a few counts of this clonotype. V usage is TRBV7-9 and J usage is TRBJ1-2; D uncertain. The CDR3 is made up of 13 amino acids. The ends were cut back, 1 base at V and 6 bases at J, with 9 bases in the middle. From germline, CDR1 is SEHNR and CDR2 FQNEAQ (reference sequence). CDR3 coding DNA: TGTGCCAGCAGCTTAGGACCCGGCAATGGCTACACCTTC. Amino acid sequence: CASSLGPGNGYTF.

This clonotype was detected a few times. The chain is built from TRBV12-3 or TRBV12-4 and TRBJ1-1; D call uncertain. V was cut by 3 bases and J by 1 base, with 9 bases left in between. The CDR3 extends over 14 amino acids. CDR3 amino acids: CASSLGGWNTEAFF. Here the CDR3 DNA reads TGTGCCAGCAGTTTGGGAGGGTGGAACACTGAAGCTTTCTTT.

This clonotype was detected only a few times. V gene TRBV4-3 combines with J gene TRBJ2-6, with 7 bases aligning to TRBD1. J lost 0 bases, V lost 1 base, and 6 bases had no gene match. The CDR3 runs 18 residues. Per germline, CDR1 LGHNA and CDR2 YSLEER. CDR3 in amino acids: CASSQGQGDHSGANVLTF. CDR3 DNA: TGCGCCAGCAGCCAAGGGCAGGGGGATCACTCTGGGGCCAACGTCCTGACTTTC.

This clonotype was observed many times. The chain is built from TRBV29-1 and TRBJ2-7; perhaps TRBD1 as D (6 bases). CDR1 and CDR2 (germline): SQVTM, ANQGSEA. V lost 4 bases to trimming and J lost 6 bases, with 16 bases between them. This CDR3 is built from 13 residues. The CDR3 DNA reads TGCAGCGTTGGTCAACAGGGAGACACCGAGCAGTACTTC. Its protein product is CSVGQQGDTEQYF.

The chain recombines TRBV9 with TRBJ1-4; tentatively, D is TRBD1 (5 bases). Germline V gene sequence: CDR1 SGDLS, CDR2 YYNGEE. The CDR3 consists of 15 residues. V lost 4 bases and J 5 bases, leaving 15 bases between the germline ends. CDR3 sequence (DNA): TGTGCCAGCAGCCCCAGCGGGGGGTTGAATGAAAAACTGTTTTTT. It is translated as CASSPSGGLNEKLFF.

The chain recombines TRBV7-2 with TRBJ2-4; a possible D gene is TRBD2 (5 bases). In germline, CDR1 is SGHTA, CDR2 FQGNSA. The length of the CDR3 is 12 residues. Trimming shortened V by 5 bases and J by 13 bases, and 15 bases separated the two germline ends. Here the CDR3 DNA reads TGTGCCAGCAGCCCTCTTTATAGGGAGCAGTACTTC. Its protein product is CASSPLYREQYF.

The V call is TRBV7-9, the J call TRBJ2-2, with D hard to call. Germline V lookup: CDR1 SEHNR, CDR2 FQNEAQ (reference sequence). This CDR3 is built from 13 residues. V gave up 3 bases and J gave up 4 bases, with 6 bases separating them. The CDR3 spells CASSFSSTGELFF. CDR3 nucleotide sequence: TGTGCCAGCAGCTTCTCTAGCACCGGGGAGCTGTTTTTT. Looking up the rest from reference TRBV7-9 and TRBJ2-2 gives the full variable domain: DTGVSQNPRHKITKRGQNVTFRCDPISEHNRLYWYRQTLGQGPEFLTYFQNEAQLEKSRLLSDRFSAERPKGSFSTLEIQRTEQGDSAMYLCASSFSSTGELFFGEGSRLTVL.

The chain combines TRBV12-5 with TRBJ1-5; perhaps TRBD1 as D (5 bases). CDR1 is LGHNT, CDR2 FRNRAP, per germline. V was shortened by 2 bases and J by 4 bases, with 15 bases between the two germline ends. The CDR3 covers 16 residues. The chain's CDR3 is CASGLRSGLRNQPQHF. The CDR3 DNA reads TGTGCTAGTGGTTTGCGCTCGGGACTTCGGAATCAGCCCCAGCATTTT. Full variable domain (missing parts from reference TRBV12-5 and TRBJ1-5): DARVTQTPRHKVTEMGQEVTMRCQPILGHNTVFWYRQTMMQGLELLAYFRNRAPLDDSGMPKDRFSAEMPDATLATLKIQPSEPRDSAVYFCASGLRSGLRNQPQHFGDGTRLSIL.

V usage is TRBV12-3 or TRBV12-4 and J usage is TRBJ2-1, with 16 bases lining up with TRBD2. Trimming took 5 bases from V and 7 from J; bases not matched to a gene: 8. The CDR3 runs to 17 residues. The CDR3 DNA is TGTGCCAGCAGTCGGGGACTAGCGGGGGGGCTAGGGAATGAGCAGTTCTTC. This codes for CASSRGLAGGLGNEQFF.

This rearrangement joins TRBV9 to TRBJ1-5, with D perhaps TRBD1 (6 bases). Germline V gene data show CDR1 as SGDLS and CDR2 as YYNGEE. V lost 0 bases and J lost 2, with 9 bases in between. This CDR3 spans 15 amino acids. CDR3 amino acids: CASSVGYRGNQPQHF. CDR3 bases: TGTGCCAGCAGCGTAGGGTACAGGGGCAATCAGCCCCAGCATTTT.

J is TRBJ2-1 and V is TRBV4-3; TRBD2 agrees at 9 bases. V dropped 0 bases and J dropped 7; count of bases not matched to a gene: 10. Germline CDR1 is LGHNA and CDR2 is YSLEER. CDR3 length: 17 residues. The CDR3, as DNA: TGCGCCAGCAGCCAAGATCGAGCGGGGGGCATAAGAAATGAGCAGTTCTTC. It specifies CASSQDRAGGIRNEQFF.

The chain carries TRBV12-3 or TRBV12-4 and TRBJ2-5; no clear D gene. There are 14 residues in the CDR3. V was cut by 6 bases and J by 5 bases, with 16 bases left in between. CDR3 residues: CASRSAELWETQYF. CDR3 bases: TGTGCCAGCAGGAGTGCGGAGCTATGGGAGACCCAGTACTTC.

The chain joins TRBV24-1 to TRBJ1-1; D is perhaps TRBD1 (6 bases). The CDR3 runs 13 residues. V was trimmed by 7 bases and J by 4 bases, leaving 12 bases between them. In germline, CDR1 is KGHDR, CDR2 SFDVKD. CDR3: CATRNRVGTEAFF. DNA of the CDR3: TGTGCCACCAGGAACAGGGTTGGCACTGAAGCTTTCTTT.

This clonotype was detected a few times. The chain couples TRBV20-1 to TRBJ2-5, with D possibly being TRBD2 (5 bases). The DNA end is more similar to TRBJ2-7, so the J call may be wrong. The germline gives CDR1 DFQATT, CDR2 SNEGSKA (reference sequence). The CDR3 has 12 residues. The CDR3 loop is CSAGGPYYEQYF. Written as DNA, the CDR3 is TGCAGTGCTGGAGGACCTTACTACGAGCAGTACTTC.

V gene TRBV3-1 combines with J gene TRBJ2-3; no firm D call. The CDR3 runs to 17 residues. Germline V gene data show CDR1 as LGHDT and CDR2 as YNNKEL (reference sequence). V lost 0 bases to trimming and J lost 4 bases, with 17 bases between them. As DNA, the CDR3 is TGTGCCAGCAGCCAAGAAATTCCAACTCGAAGGCCAGATACGCAGTATTTT. This encodes CASSQEIPTRRPDTQYF.

The count of this clonotype is one. The V call is TRBV6-7, the J call TRBJ2-4; TRBD1 matches at 9 bases. The end of the DNA aligns better with TRBJ2-7, so the J call may be wrong. TRBV6-7 is placed among ORFs of uncertain function. The CDR3 spans 14 residues. In DNA, the CDR3 is TGTGCCAGCAGTAAAGGGACAGGGCTTTACGAGCAGTACTTC. Translated: CASSKGTGLYEQYF.

The chain couples TRBV7-2 to TRBJ2-7, with 7 bases aligning to TRBD2. V lost 1 base to trimming and J lost 2 bases; unmatched junction nucleotides: 5. Germline V gene data show CDR1 as SGHTA and CDR2 as FQGNSA. The length of the CDR3 is 15 residues. The CDR3 sequence is CASSLGLADTYEQYF. In DNA, the CDR3 is TGTGCCAGCAGCTTAGGGCTAGCGGATACCTACGAGCAGTACTTC.

This chain uses TRBV7-2 with TRBJ2-5; perhaps TRBD2 as D (7 bases). Trimming shortened V by 4 bases and J by 0 bases, and 18 bases separated the two germline ends. Germline CDR1 SGHTA, CDR2 FQGNSA. The CDR3 contains 17 residues. The CDR3 here is CASSSLRGGGYQETQYF. The CDR3, as DNA: TGTGCCAGCAGCTCCCTTCGCGGCGGGGGCTACCAAGAGACCCAGTACTTC.

Concerning this clonotype itself: The CDR3 does not end in the conserved phenylalanine or tryptophan, so this is likely a read error. The chain recombines TRBV7-2 with TRBJ1-1, with 8 positions matching TRBD1. CDR1 and CDR2 from the germline V gene are SGHTA and FQGNSA. The V gene end was trimmed by 5 bases and the J gene end by 4 bases; junction bases not matched to a gene: 6. CDR3 length equals 14 residues. In DNA, the CDR3 is TGTGCCAGCAGCACACAGGGGGTGCGCACTGAAGCTTTCTAT. This codes for CASSTQGVRTEAFY.